These 32 T cell receptor beta chains originate from one sample sequenced in a study of blood T cell repertoires in COVID-19. Sequencing used immunoSEQ multiplex PCR; TCRdb keeps in-frame clones, though not all of them. The sample lists around 250,000 clones, 80% to 90% occurring once. Sequenced input: PBMCs or T cells enriched from blood (not recorded which). These receptors were collected from a woman under 40 with acute COVID-19.

This chain uses TRBV5-8 with TRBJ2-7; D is perhaps TRBD2 (6 bases). Germline CDR1 reads SGHTS; CDR2 reads YDEGEE. This CDR3 spans 13 amino acids. Trimming took off 1 base at V and 3 bases at J, with 8 bases between the two ends. The CDR3 region has the DNA TGTGCCAGCAGCTTGACTAGCAGCTACGAGCAGTACTTC. The encoded protein is CASSLTSSYEQYF.

The chain couples TRBV5-1 to TRBJ2-7; no reliable D call. V lost 0 bases, J lost 6 bases, and 16 bases lay in between. The CDR3 is 15 amino acids. CDR1 is SGHRS and CDR2 is YFSETQ in the germline V gene. The CDR3 DNA sequence: TGCGCCAGCAGCTTGGAGAGCCACTTCACGGGCGAGCAGTACTTC. As protein: CASSLESHFTGEQYF.

This chain connects TRBV20-1 to TRBJ2-1; 10 bases map to TRBD2. The CDR3 length is 15 residues. V trimming: 3 bases; J trimming: 8 bases; junction bases outside the gene matches: 10. Looked up from germline, CDR1 is DFQATT and CDR2 is SNEGSKA (reference sequence). This chain's CDR3 is CSASPSSGSLDEQFF. The CDR3 coding sequence is TGCAGTGCTAGTCCCTCTAGCGGGAGTTTGGATGAGCAGTTCTTC.

This rearrangement joins TRBV27 to TRBJ2-7; D is possibly TRBD2 (6 bases). This CDR3 region has 15 residues. Germline CDR1 MNHEY, CDR2 SMNVEV (reference sequence). V was shortened by 5 bases and J by 7 bases, with 21 bases between the two germline ends. The CDR3 spells CASSRTGTDLLEQYF. The CDR3 DNA is TGTGCCAGCAGTCGCACCGGGACTGACCTCTTAGAGCAGTACTTC.

This chain links TRBV18 with TRBJ2-7; no reliable D call. The CDR3 totals 14 residues. Germline lookup yields CDR1 KGHSH and CDR2 LQKENI. The ends were cut back, 3 bases at V and 2 bases at J, with 11 bases in the middle. In nucleotides, the CDR3 is TGTGCCAGCTCACCCTCAACTGCCCCCTACGAGCAGTACTTC. This gives the protein CASSPSTAPYEQYF. The full variable domain, with the rest looked up from reference TRBV18 and TRBJ2-7, is NAGVMQNPRHLVRRRGQEARLRCSPMKGHSHVYWYRQLPEEGLKFMVYLQKENIIDESGMPKERFSAEFPKEGPSILRIQQVVRGDSAAYFCASSPSTAPYEQYFGPGTRLTVT.

The V call is TRBV27, the J call TRBJ2-6, with D possibly being TRBD2 (7 bases). V was cut by 5 bases and J by 0 bases, with 20 bases left in between. CDR3 size: 19 residues. Germline CDR1 is MNHEY and CDR2 is SMNVEV (reference sequence). The CDR3 reads CASSGSPGGLVSGANVLTF. CDR3 DNA: TGTGCCAGCAGTGGCAGCCCGGGGGGCCTGGTCTCTGGGGCCAACGTCCTGACTTTC.

The CDR3 region has the DNA TGTGCCAGCAGCCCGGACAGCTCTGGAAACACCATATATTTT. This codes for CASSPDSSGNTIYF. The gene calls are TRBV5-6 and TRBJ1-3; possible D gene TRBD1, 6 bases. The CDR3 is made up of 14 amino acids. V gave up 4 bases and J gave up 0 bases, with 8 bases separating them. Germline V gives CDR1 SGHDT, CDR2 YYEEEE.

The J gene is TRBJ1-3, the V gene TRBV19; D remains unclear. The CDR3 totals 11 residues. V lost 11 bases and J lost 0, with 5 bases in between. Germline V gene sequence: CDR1 LNHDA, CDR2 SQIVND (reference sequence). The DNA of the CDR3 is TGTGCCGCGAACTCTGGAAACACCATATATTTT. Amino acid sequence: CAANSGNTIYF.

The V call is TRBV6-2 or TRBV6-3, the J call TRBJ2-1; 14 positions match TRBD2. This CDR3 has 21 amino acids. The germline CDR1 and CDR2 sequences are MNHEY and SVGEGT. J gave up 3 bases and V 2 bases, and 15 bases lay outside the gene matches. The chain's CDR3 is CASSYPEEGLAGDHLYNEQFF. In DNA, the CDR3 is TGTGCCAGCAGTTACCCGGAAGAGGGACTAGCGGGAGACCACCTCTACAATGAGCAGTTCTTC.

Turning to this clone: The sample contains more than one DNA sequence encoding this CDR3. V is TRBV6-5 and J is TRBJ2-5; 8 bases agree with TRBD1. The CDR3 runs to 15 residues. The J segment lost 1 base and the V segment lost 0 bases, leaving 1 base of the junction unmatched. CDR1 is MNHEY, CDR2 SVGAGI, per germline. CDR3 DNA: TGTGCCAGCAGTTACTCTACAGGGGGCCAAGAGACCCAGTACTTC. It specifies CASSYSTGGQETQYF.

The chain combines TRBV10-1 with TRBJ2-7, with D possibly being TRBD2 (5 bases). The germline gives CDR1 WNHNN, CDR2 SYGVQD (reference sequence). CDR3 length equals 11 residues. V was trimmed by 4 bases and J by 12 bases, leaving 13 bases between them. This CDR3 is CASSARGSLYF. The CDR3 nucleotides are TGCGCCAGCAGTGCTCGGGGAAGTCTGTACTTC.

V is TRBV6-4 and J is TRBJ1-5, with TRBD1 as a possible D gene (5 bases). CDR3 length: 16 residues. CDR1 and CDR2 (germline): MRHNA, SNTAGT. Trimming took off 2 bases at V and 0 bases at J, with 11 bases between the two ends. Here the CDR3 reads CASSDPGGDSNQPQHF. CDR3 DNA: TGTGCCAGCAGTGACCCGGGAGGGGATAGCAATCAGCCCCAGCATTTT.

This chain links TRBV9 with TRBJ2-3; 11 bases align to TRBD2. With 3 bases clipped from V and 4 bases from J, the junction kept 7 bases outside the gene matches. CDR1 and CDR2 from the germline V gene are SGDLS and YYNGEE. The CDR3 extends over 16 amino acids. The CDR3 loop is CASSEEPGLAADTQYF. CDR3 nucleotide sequence: TGTGCCAGCAGCGAGGAGCCGGGACTAGCGGCAGATACGCAGTATTTT.

V usage is TRBV14 and J usage is TRBJ1-4; 10 bases fit TRBD1. Looked up from germline, CDR1 is SGHDN and CDR2 is FVKESK. V shed 2 bases, J shed 4 bases, and the junction held 1 base outside the gene matches. This CDR3 contains 15 residues. In DNA, the CDR3 is TGTGCCAGCAGCCAACGGACAGGGGGTAATGAAAAACTGTTTTTT. Amino acid sequence: CASSQRTGGNEKLFF.

The rearrangement uses TRBV11-3 and TRBJ1-5; a possible D gene is TRBD1 (5 bases). The germline gives CDR1 SGHNT, CDR2 YENEEA. This CDR3 contains 19 residues. V was cut by 5 bases and J by 2 bases, with 25 bases left in between. CDR3 amino acids: CASSPRQTTYENGNQPQHF. The CDR3 DNA is TGTGCCAGCAGCCCACGACAGACCACCTATGAGAATGGCAATCAGCCCCAGCATTTT.

This chain connects TRBV30 to TRBJ2-2, with TRBD1 matching over 7 bases. The germline V gene has CDR1 GTSNPN and CDR2 SVGIG (reference sequence). This CDR3 is 14 amino acids long. The trim removed 4 bases at V and 3 bases at J, leaving 5 bases unmatched. This chain's CDR3 is CAWTTGSDTGELFF. For the CDR3, the DNA is TGTGCCTGGACGACAGGGAGCGACACCGGGGAGCTGTTTTTT.

The J gene is TRBJ2-7, the V gene TRBV30, with 9 nucleotides matching TRBD1. With 0 bases clipped from V and 0 bases from J, the junction kept 6 bases outside the gene matches. Germline V lookup: CDR1 GTSNPN, CDR2 SVGIG (reference sequence). The length of the CDR3 is 16 residues. CDR3 sequence: CAWSVQGTGSSYEQYF. CDR3 DNA sequence: TGTGCCTGGAGTGTACAAGGGACAGGGAGCTCCTACGAGCAGTACTTC.

This sequence joins TRBV7-7 and TRBJ2-5; 10 bases fit TRBD1. Germline V gene data show CDR1 as SSHAT and CDR2 as FNYEAQ (reference sequence). With V trimmed by 8 bases and J by 5 bases, 5 bases remained unmatched. This CDR3 is 13 amino acids long. The CDR3 DNA follows: TGTGCCAGCCCGGGACAGGGGATGGAGACCCAGTACTTC. Protein sequence: CASPGQGMETQYF.

The chain uses TRBV18 and TRBJ2-3, with D possibly matching TRBD2 (5 bases). This CDR3 region has 16 residues. V was cut by 3 bases and J by 6 bases, with 19 bases left in between. Germline CDR1 is KGHSH and CDR2 is LQKENI. The CDR3 DNA reads as TGTGCCAGCTCACCTGAGGGTCATAGCAGTCCGGATACGCAGTATTTT. Translated, it gives CASSPEGHSSPDTQYF. Complete variable domain (other parts from reference TRBV18 and TRBJ2-3): NAGVMQNPRHLVRRRGQEARLRCSPMKGHSHVYWYRQLPEEGLKFMVYLQKENIIDESGMPKERFSAEFPKEGPSILRIQQVVRGDSAAYFCASSPEGHSSPDTQYFGPGTRLTVL.

The V gene is TRBV6-2 or TRBV6-3, the J gene TRBJ2-1; D possibly corresponds to TRBD2 (9 bases). V shed 2 bases and J shed 9 bases, with 17 bases lying between them. The CDR3 is 15 residues long. Germline CDR1 reads MNHEY; CDR2 reads SVGEGT. CDR3 bases: TGTGCCAGCAGTTACGGGCTAGCGGGGACAGGTGAGCAGTTCTTC. It yields the protein CASSYGLAGTGEQFF.

The rearrangement uses TRBV3-1 (or the pseudogene TRBV3-2) and TRBJ2-7; 9 bases align to TRBD1. Germline-derived CDR1 and CDR2 are LGHDT and YNNKEL (reference sequence). The CDR3 runs to 16 residues. J lost 4 bases, V lost 4 bases, and 11 bases had no gene match. The CDR3 is CASSPQTGTGIYEQYF. The CDR3 DNA reads TGTGCCAGCAGCCCACAGACCGGGACAGGGATTTACGAGCAGTACTTC.

V gene TRBV4-1 combines with J gene TRBJ2-7; weak D call: TRBD1 (5 bases). The V end lost 0 bases, the J end lost 2 bases, and 11 bases lay between the germline ends. The CDR3 covers 15 residues. Germline CDR1 reads MGHRA; CDR2 reads YSYEKL. The CDR3 nucleotides read TGCGCCAGCAGCCAAGATGAAGGGGCGACCTACGAGCAGTACTTC. Translated: CASSQDEGATYEQYF.

The chain recombines TRBV25-1 with TRBJ2-1; 7 bases line up with TRBD1. This CDR3 comprises 17 residues. Trimming took 2 bases from V and 4 from J; bases not matched to a gene: 11. CDR1 and CDR2 from the germline V gene are MGHDK and SYGVNS. The chain's CDR3 is CASSEPGRTGAYNEQFF. The CDR3, as DNA: TGTGCCAGCAGTGAACCTGGGAGAACAGGGGCTTACAATGAGCAGTTCTTC.

This clone was observed a single time. J is TRBJ2-7 and V is TRBV28; 8 nucleotides agree with TRBD2. This CDR3 is built from 15 residues. The trim removed 7 bases at V and 2 bases at J, leaving 10 bases unmatched. Per the germline V gene, CDR1 is MDHEN and CDR2 is SYDVKM. This CDR3 reads CASTSVSGDPYEQYF. The CDR3 DNA sequence: TGTGCCAGCACCTCGGTTAGCGGGGACCCCTACGAGCAGTACTTC.

The chain has TRBV7-6 and TRBJ2-1; 11 bases line up with TRBD1. Germline V gene sequence: CDR1 SGHVS, CDR2 FNYEAQ. This CDR3 region has 17 residues. The V segment lost 6 bases and the J segment 4 bases; nucleotides outside the gene matches: 11. For the CDR3, the DNA is TGTGCCAGCAGTAGGGGAGGGACAGGGGGTTTTTACAATGAGCAGTTCTTC. Protein: CASSRGGTGGFYNEQFF.

The rearrangement joins TRBV28 to TRBJ1-5; D unclear. Per germline, CDR1 MDHEN and CDR2 SYDVKM. Deletions cut 8 bases from V and 7 bases from J, with 9 bases between. The CDR3 has 11 residues. CDR3 in amino acids: CASAGIQPQHF. Here the CDR3 DNA reads TGTGCCAGCGCGGGAATACAGCCCCAGCATTTT.

The rearrangement uses TRBV6-4 and TRBJ2-2; TRBD1 is a possible D gene (6 bases). Trimming removed 4 bases from V and 5 bases from J, with 8 bases in between. CDR3 size: 13 residues. Germline V gives CDR1 MRHNA, CDR2 SNTAGT. The CDR3 loop is CASSGQGTGELFF. CDR3 DNA: TGTGCCAGCAGTGGGCAGGGGACCGGGGAGCTGTTTTTT.

This rearrangement joins TRBV5-1 to TRBJ1-1, with TRBD1 as a possible D gene (5 bases). Germline V lookup: CDR1 SGHRS, CDR2 YFSETQ. This CDR3 has 15 amino acids. Trimming took 2 bases from V and 0 from J, leaving 11 bases between them. CDR3 sequence: CASSLQAHMNTEAFF. The CDR3 region has the DNA TGCGCCAGCAGCTTACAGGCCCACATGAACACTGAAGCTTTCTTT.

This chain links TRBV6-2 or TRBV6-3 with TRBJ2-4, with 7 nucleotides matching TRBD2. The CDR3 runs 15 residues. CDR1 is MNHEY and CDR2 is SVGEGT in the germline V gene. Trimming took 4 bases from V and 0 from J; bases not matched to a gene: 3. Here the CDR3 reads CASSLLALAKNIQYF. In DNA form, the CDR3 reads TGTGCCAGCAGTTTACTAGCGCTAGCCAAAAACATTCAGTACTTC.

This chain joins TRBV13 and TRBJ2-1; TRBD2 is a possible D gene (6 bases). V lost 5 bases to trimming and J lost 2 bases, with 22 bases between them. CDR1 and CDR2 (germline): PRHDT, FYEKMQ (reference sequence). The CDR3 length is 18 residues. In nucleotides, the CDR3 is TGTGCCAGCAGCAGCCGGGACTTCATATCATCCACCTACAATGAGCAGTTCTTC. Translating gives CASSSRDFISSTYNEQFF.

This chain uses TRBV4-3 with TRBJ2-3, with D maybe TRBD2 (7 bases). Trimming took 0 bases from V and 0 from J, leaving 13 bases between them. The CDR3 covers 17 residues. Germline V gene lookup returns CDR1 LGHNA and CDR2 YSLEER. CDR3 DNA: TGCGCCAGCAGCCAAGATAGGGGGGGCCCGAGCACAGATACGCAGTATTTT. It specifies CASSQDRGGPSTDTQYF.

The genes are TRBV7-6 and TRBJ2-5; the D gene is possibly TRBD2 (7 bases). Germline CDR1 SGHVS, CDR2 FNYEAQ. V lost 1 base, J lost 2 bases, and 11 bases lay in between. The CDR3 totals 15 residues. The CDR3 nucleotides read TGTGCCAGCAGCTTAGGTGCGGGGGCACAAGAGACCCAGTACTTC. This translates into CASSLGAGAQETQYF. Filled out from reference TRBV7-6 and TRBJ2-5, the complete variable domain reads GAGVSQSPRYKVTKRGQDVALRCDPISGHVSLYWYRQALGQGPEFLTYFNYEAQQDKSGLPNDRFSAERPEGSISTLTIQRTEQRDSAMYRCASSLGAGAQETQYFGPGTRLLVL.